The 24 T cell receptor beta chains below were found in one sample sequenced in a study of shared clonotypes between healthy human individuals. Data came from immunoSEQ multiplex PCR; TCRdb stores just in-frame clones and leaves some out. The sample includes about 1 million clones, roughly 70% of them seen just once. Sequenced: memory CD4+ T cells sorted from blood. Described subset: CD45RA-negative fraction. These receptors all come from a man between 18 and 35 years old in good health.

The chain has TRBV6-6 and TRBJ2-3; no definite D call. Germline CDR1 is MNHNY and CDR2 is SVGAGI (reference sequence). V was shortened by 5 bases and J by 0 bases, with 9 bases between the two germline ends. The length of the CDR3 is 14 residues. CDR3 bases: TGTGCCAGCAGTGTGGAGTGGAGCACAGATACGCAGTATTTT. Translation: CASSVEWSTDTQYF.

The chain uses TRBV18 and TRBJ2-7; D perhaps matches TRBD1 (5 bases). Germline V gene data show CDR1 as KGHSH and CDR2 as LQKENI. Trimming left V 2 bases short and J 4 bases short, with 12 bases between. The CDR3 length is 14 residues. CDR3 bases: TGTGCCAGCTCACCAAGACAGCTGGGGTACGAGCAGTACTTC. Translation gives CASSPRQLGYEQYF.

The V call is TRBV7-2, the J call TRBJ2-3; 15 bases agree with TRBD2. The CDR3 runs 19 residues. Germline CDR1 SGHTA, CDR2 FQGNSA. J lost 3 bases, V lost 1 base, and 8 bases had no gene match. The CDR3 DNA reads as TGTGCCAGCAGCTTAGTGAGTCCGGGACTAGCGGGAGGAACAGATACGCAGTATTTT. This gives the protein CASSLVSPGLAGGTDTQYF.

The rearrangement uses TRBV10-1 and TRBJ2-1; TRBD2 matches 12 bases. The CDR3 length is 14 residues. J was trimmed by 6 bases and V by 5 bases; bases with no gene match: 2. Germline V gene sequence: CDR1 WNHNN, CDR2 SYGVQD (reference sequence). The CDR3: CASSLAGGPNEQFF. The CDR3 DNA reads TGCGCCAGCAGTCTAGCGGGGGGGCCCAATGAGCAGTTCTTC.

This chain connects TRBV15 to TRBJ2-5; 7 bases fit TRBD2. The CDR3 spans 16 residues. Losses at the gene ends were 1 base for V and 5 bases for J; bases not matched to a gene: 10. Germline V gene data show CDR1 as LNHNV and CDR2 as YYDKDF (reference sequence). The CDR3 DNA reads TGTGCCACCAGCAGAGGCCCCGCGGGAGTAGGCGAGACCCAGTACTTC. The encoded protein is CATSRGPAGVGETQYF.

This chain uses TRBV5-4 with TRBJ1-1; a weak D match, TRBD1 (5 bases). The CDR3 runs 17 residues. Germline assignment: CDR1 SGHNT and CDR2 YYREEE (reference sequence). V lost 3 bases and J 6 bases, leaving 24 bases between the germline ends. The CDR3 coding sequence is TGTGCCAGCAGCTCCCTCCCGGGGGGTGCGTCGAGGGCTGAAGCTTTCTTT. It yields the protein CASSSLPGGASRAEAFF. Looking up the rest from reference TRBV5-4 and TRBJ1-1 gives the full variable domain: ETGVTQSPTHLIKTRGQQVTLRCSSQSGHNTVSWYQQALGQGPQFIFQYYREEENGRGNFPPRFSGLQFPNYSSELNVNALELDDSALYLCASSSLPGGASRAEAFFGQGTRLTVV.

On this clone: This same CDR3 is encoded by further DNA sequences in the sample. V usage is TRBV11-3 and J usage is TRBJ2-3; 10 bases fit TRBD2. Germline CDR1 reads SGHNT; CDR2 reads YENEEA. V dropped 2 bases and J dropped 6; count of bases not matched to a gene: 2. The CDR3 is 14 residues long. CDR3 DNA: TGTGCCAGCAGCTTAAGCGGGGGGGCCGATACGCAGTATTTT. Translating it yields CASSLSGGADTQYF.

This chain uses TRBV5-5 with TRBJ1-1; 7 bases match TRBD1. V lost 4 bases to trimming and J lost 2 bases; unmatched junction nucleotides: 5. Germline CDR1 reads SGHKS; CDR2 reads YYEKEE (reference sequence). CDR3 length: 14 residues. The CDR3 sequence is CASSRGTANTEAFF. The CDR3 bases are TGTGCCAGCAGCCGCGGGACAGCAAACACTGAAGCTTTCTTT.

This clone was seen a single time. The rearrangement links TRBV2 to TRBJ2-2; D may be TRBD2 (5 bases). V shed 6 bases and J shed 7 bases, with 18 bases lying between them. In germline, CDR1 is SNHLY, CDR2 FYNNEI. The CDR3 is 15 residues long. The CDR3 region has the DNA TGTGCCAGCAGCACCCGGACCGACGGGAACGGGGAGCTGTTTTTT. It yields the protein CASSTRTDGNGELFF.

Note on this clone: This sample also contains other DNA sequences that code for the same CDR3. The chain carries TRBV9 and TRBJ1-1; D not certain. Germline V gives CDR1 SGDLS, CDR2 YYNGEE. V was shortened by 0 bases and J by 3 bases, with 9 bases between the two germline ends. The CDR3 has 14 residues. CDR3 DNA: TGTGCCAGCAGCGTAGAAGGCAGACACACTGAAGCTTTCTTT. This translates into CASSVEGRHTEAFF.

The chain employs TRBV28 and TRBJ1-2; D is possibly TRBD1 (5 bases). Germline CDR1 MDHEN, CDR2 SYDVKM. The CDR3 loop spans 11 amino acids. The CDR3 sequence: CATGGFSGYTF. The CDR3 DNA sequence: TGTGCAACGGGGGGTTTTAGTGGCTACACCTTC.

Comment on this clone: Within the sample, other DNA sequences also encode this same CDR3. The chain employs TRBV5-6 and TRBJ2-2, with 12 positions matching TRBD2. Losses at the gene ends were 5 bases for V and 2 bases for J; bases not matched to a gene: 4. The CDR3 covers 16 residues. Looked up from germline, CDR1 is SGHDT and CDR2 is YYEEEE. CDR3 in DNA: TGTGCCAGCAGTCTGACTAGCGGGGGTAACACCGGGGAGCTGTTTTTT. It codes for CASSLTSGGNTGELFF.

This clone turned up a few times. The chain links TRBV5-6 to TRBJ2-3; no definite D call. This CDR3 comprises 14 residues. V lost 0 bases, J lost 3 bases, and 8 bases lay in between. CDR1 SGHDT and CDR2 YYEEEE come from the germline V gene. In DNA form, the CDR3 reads TGTGCCAGCAGCTTGGGGGCGGTTACAGATACGCAGTATTTT. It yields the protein CASSLGAVTDTQYF. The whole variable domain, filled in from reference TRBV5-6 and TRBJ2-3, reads DAGVTQSPTHLIKTRGQQVTLRCSPKSGHDTVSWYQQALGQGPQFIFQYYEEEERQRGNFPDRFSGHQFPNYSSELNVNALLLGDSALYLCASSLGAVTDTQYFGPGTRLTVL.

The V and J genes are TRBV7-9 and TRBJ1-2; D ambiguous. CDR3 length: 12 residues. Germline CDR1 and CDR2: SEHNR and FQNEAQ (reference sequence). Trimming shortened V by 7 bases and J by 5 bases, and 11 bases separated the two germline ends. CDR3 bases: TGTGCCAGCACACCGGGCGGTTATGGCTACACCTTC. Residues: CASTPGGYGYTF.

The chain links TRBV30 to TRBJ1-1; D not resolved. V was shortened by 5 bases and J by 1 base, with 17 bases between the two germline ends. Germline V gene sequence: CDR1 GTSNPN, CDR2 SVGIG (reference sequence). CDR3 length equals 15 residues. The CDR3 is CAWRPLGTSNTEAFF. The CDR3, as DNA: TGTGCCTGGCGACCCCTGGGCACTTCGAACACTGAAGCTTTCTTT.

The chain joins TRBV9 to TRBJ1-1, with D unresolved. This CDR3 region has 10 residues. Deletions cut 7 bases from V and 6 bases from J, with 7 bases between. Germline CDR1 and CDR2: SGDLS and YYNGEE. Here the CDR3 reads CASVHSEAFF. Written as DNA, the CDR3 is TGTGCCAGCGTTCATTCTGAAGCTTTCTTT.

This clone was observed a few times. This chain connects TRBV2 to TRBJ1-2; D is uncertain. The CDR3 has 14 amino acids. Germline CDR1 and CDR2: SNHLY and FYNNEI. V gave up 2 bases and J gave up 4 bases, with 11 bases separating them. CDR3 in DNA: TGTGCCAGCAGTGAACTCGACTCCCGCTATGGCTACACCTTC. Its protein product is CASSELDSRYGYTF.

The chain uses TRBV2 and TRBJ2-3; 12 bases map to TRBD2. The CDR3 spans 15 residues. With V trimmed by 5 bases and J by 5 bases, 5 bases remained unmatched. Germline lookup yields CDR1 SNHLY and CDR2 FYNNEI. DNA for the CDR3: TGTGCCAGCAGTTGGACTAGCGGGGACCGAGATACGCAGTATTTT. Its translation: CASSWTSGDRDTQYF.

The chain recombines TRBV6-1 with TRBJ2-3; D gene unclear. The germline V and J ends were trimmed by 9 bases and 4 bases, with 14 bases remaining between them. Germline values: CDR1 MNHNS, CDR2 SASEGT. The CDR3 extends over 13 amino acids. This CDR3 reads CASRETPPDTQYF. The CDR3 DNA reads TGTGCCAGTAGGGAAACCCCCCCAGATACGCAGTATTTT.

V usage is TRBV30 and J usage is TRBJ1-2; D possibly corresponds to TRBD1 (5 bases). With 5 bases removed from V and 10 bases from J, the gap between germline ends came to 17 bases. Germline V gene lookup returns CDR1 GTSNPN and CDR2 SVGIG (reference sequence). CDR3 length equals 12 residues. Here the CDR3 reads CAWGTGGPHYTF. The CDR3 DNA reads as TGTGCCTGGGGAACCGGGGGACCTCACTACACCTTC.

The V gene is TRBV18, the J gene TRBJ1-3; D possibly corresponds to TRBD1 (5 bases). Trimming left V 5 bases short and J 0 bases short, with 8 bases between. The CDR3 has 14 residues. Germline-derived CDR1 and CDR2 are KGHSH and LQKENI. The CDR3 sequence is CASSMDISGNTIYF. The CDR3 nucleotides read TGTGCCAGCTCAATGGACATCTCTGGAAACACCATATATTTT.

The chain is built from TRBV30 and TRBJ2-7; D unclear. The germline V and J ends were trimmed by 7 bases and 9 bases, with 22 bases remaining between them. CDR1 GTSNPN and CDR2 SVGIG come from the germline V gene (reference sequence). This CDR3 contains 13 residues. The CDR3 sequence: CAYRTDRSVWQYF. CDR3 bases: TGTGCCTACCGGACGGACCGCTCAGTGTGGCAGTACTTC.

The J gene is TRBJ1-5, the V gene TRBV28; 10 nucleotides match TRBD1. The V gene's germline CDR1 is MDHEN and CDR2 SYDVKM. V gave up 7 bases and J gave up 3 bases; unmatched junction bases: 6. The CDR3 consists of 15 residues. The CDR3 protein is CASMRTGGVNQPQHF. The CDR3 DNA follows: TGTGCCAGCATGAGGACAGGGGGGGTCAATCAGCCCCAGCATTTT.

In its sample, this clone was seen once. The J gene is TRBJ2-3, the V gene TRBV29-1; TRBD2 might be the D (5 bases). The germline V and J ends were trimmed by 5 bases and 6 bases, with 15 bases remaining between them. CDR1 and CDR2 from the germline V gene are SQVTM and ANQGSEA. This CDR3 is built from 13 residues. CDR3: CSVRGISLDTQYF. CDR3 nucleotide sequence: TGCAGCGTTCGGGGAATATCCCTGGATACGCAGTATTTT.